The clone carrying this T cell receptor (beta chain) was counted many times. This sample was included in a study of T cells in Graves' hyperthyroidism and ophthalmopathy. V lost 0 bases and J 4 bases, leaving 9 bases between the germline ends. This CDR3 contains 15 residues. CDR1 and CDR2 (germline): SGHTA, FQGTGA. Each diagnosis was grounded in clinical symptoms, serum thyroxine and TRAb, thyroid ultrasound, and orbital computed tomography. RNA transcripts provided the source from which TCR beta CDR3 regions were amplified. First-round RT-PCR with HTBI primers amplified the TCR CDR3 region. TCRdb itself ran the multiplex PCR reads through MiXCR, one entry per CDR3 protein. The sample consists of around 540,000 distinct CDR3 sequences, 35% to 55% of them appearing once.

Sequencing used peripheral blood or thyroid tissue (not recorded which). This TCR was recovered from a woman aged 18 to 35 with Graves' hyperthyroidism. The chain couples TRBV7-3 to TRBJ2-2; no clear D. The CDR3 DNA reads TGTGCCAGCAGCTTAACGAGAGTGTCCACCGGGGAGCTGTTTTTT. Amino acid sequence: CASSLTRVSTGELFF.